This T cell receptor beta chain appears in the sequencing data of a study of blood T cell repertoires in COVID-19. This CDR3 is built from 14 residues. J gave up 7 bases and V 5 bases, and 7 bases lay outside the gene matches. The germline V gene encodes CDR1 SGHTA and CDR2 FQGNSA. Per the authors' pipeline: It was from reference gene primer amplification that nucleated cell counts were estimated. Profiling relied on immunoSEQ multiplex PCR, and the TCRdb table lists in-frame clones only, not all of them. V, J and clone size were drawn from that table, and D and trimming were deduced from the DNA. The sample lists approximately 150,000 clones, roughly 89% occurring once.

Sample: peripheral blood. The chain uses TRBV7-2 and TRBJ1-2; 10 nucleotides line up with TRBD1. This clonotype originated in a woman in her 50s with acute or convalescent COVID-19. CDR3 in DNA: TGTGCCAGCAGCCAGGAGGACAGGGGGAGTGGCTACACCTTC. This sequence encodes CASSQEDRGSGYTF.